These 13 T cell receptor beta chains came from one sample sequenced in a study of cytomegalovirus exposure and HLA in healthy donors. PCR involved 60 Vbeta and 13 Jbeta primers. Clones were read by immunoSEQ multiplex PCR, and TCRdb kept only the in-frame ones, dropping some. The data show around 150,000 clones, 75% seen once. Sequencing used PBMCs. All receptors derive from a woman aged 45 to 65 in good health and CMV-seropositive.

The rearrangement joins TRBV6-1 to TRBJ1-6, with TRBD1 identical over 7 bases. Germline values: CDR1 MNHNS, CDR2 SASEGT. CDR3 size: 13 residues. The trim removed 7 bases at V and 7 bases at J, leaving 4 bases unmatched. This CDR3 is CASKGTENSPLHF. Written as DNA, the CDR3 is TGTGCCAGCAAAGGGACAGAGAATTCACCCCTCCACTTT.

The table lists this clone with a count of one. The gene calls are TRBV2 and TRBJ2-2; perhaps TRBD1 as D (6 bases). The CDR3 extends over 14 amino acids. With 8 bases removed from V and 1 base from J, the gap between germline ends came to 11 bases. The germline gives CDR1 SNHLY, CDR2 FYNNEI. CDR3 bases: TGTGCCAGCGGCCGGACAGAGAACACCGGGGAGCTGTTTTTT. It encodes CASGRTENTGELFF.

This chain connects TRBV2 to TRBJ1-5; possibly TRBD1 for D (5 bases). The CDR3 covers 20 residues. The V and J ends lost 4 bases and 0 bases respectively, with 25 bases between them. Looked up from germline, CDR1 is SNHLY and CDR2 is FYNNEI. The CDR3 here is CASSVVGLGVGHYSNQPQHF. The CDR3 nucleotides read TGTGCCAGCAGTGTTGTGGGATTGGGTGTGGGGCATTATAGCAATCAGCCCCAGCATTTT.

V and J are TRBV4-1 and TRBJ1-4; D gene unclear. The CDR3 runs to 15 residues. V dropped 4 bases and J dropped 3 bases, with 12 bases sitting between them. CDR1 and CDR2 from the germline V gene are MGHRA and YSYEKL. The CDR3 loop is CASSPRGTPNEKLFF. As DNA, the CDR3 is TGCGCCAGCAGCCCCCGCGGAACGCCTAATGAAAAACTGTTTTTT.

The gene calls are TRBV7-9 and TRBJ1-4; D may be TRBD1 (5 bases). Per germline, CDR1 SEHNR and CDR2 FQNEAQ (reference sequence). The V end lost 0 bases, the J end lost 0 bases, and 11 bases lay between the germline ends. The CDR3 is 17 residues long. CDR3 protein: CASSLARGLSTNEKLFF. In DNA form, the CDR3 reads TGTGCCAGCAGCTTAGCGCGGGGCCTATCAACTAATGAAAAACTGTTTTTT.

V gene TRBV19 combines with J gene TRBJ1-5; D is possibly TRBD1 (6 bases). V shed 3 bases and J shed 5 bases, with 14 bases lying between them. This CDR3 is 15 amino acids long. CDR1 and CDR2 from the germline V gene are LNHDA and SQIVND (reference sequence). DNA of the CDR3: TGTGCCAGTAGTATCAGGGTTGGGGGCTATCAGCCCCAGCATTTT. Its translation is CASSIRVGGYQPQHF. The whole variable domain, filled in from reference TRBV19 and TRBJ1-5, reads DGGITQSPKYLFRKEGQNVTLSCEQNLNHDAMYWYRQDPGQGLRLIYYSQIVNDFQKGDIAEGYSVSREKKESFPLTVTSAQKNPTAFYLCASSIRVGGYQPQHFGDGTRLSIL.

The CDR3 loop reads CASSLTRTSGGNEQFF. The CDR3 coding sequence is TGCGCCAGCAGCTTAACCCGGACTAGCGGGGGCAATGAGCAGTTCTTC. V and J are TRBV5-1 and TRBJ2-1; 13 bases match TRBD2. Trimming took 2 bases from V and 6 from J; bases not matched to a gene: 5. This CDR3 is built from 16 residues. From germline, CDR1 is SGHRS and CDR2 YFSETQ.

The sample holds one count of this clone. The V and J genes are TRBV19 and TRBJ2-2, with a tentative D call TRBD1 (6 bases). CDR3 length equals 14 residues. Trimming pared 4 bases from V and 6 bases from J, leaving 12 bases between. Germline-derived CDR1 and CDR2 are LNHDA and SQIVND (reference sequence). The CDR3 protein is CASSRTDRPGELFF. CDR3 coding DNA: TGTGCCAGTAGTAGAACCGACAGGCCCGGGGAGCTGTTTTTT.

The chain employs TRBV7-9 and TRBJ2-3; a weak D match, TRBD2 (6 bases). The ends were cut back, 2 bases at V and 5 bases at J, with 14 bases in the middle. Per the germline V gene, CDR1 is SEHNR and CDR2 is FQNEAQ (reference sequence). The CDR3 is 15 residues long. The CDR3 is CASSLRRGVVDTQYF. CDR3 nucleotides: TGTGCCAGCAGCTTAAGGCGGGGAGTGGTAGATACGCAGTATTTT. Combining the CDR3 with reference TRBV7-9 and TRBJ2-3 gives the whole variable domain DTGVSQNPRHKITKRGQNVTFRCDPISEHNRLYWYRQTLGQGPEFLTYFQNEAQLEKSRLLSDRFSAERPKGSFSTLEIQRTEQGDSAMYLCASSLRRGVVDTQYFGPGTRLTVL.

The chain combines TRBV5-4 with TRBJ2-7, with 14 bases lining up with TRBD2. The germline V gene encodes CDR1 SGHNT and CDR2 YYREEE (reference sequence). The trim removed 4 bases at V and 6 bases at J, leaving 6 bases unmatched. This CDR3 contains 15 residues. The CDR3 protein is CASSPGTSGGTEQYF. CDR3 DNA: TGTGCCAGCAGCCCGGGGACTAGCGGGGGAACCGAGCAGTACTTC.

This clone was seen just once. The chain employs TRBV5-1 and TRBJ2-5, with 7 bases aligning to TRBD2. Germline CDR1 is SGHRS and CDR2 is YFSETQ. This CDR3 comprises 13 residues. The junction had 3 bases not matched to a gene; V was cut back by 6 bases and J by 1 base. CDR3 DNA: TGCGCCAGCACAGCGGGGCCCCAAGAGACCCAGTACTTC. Protein product: CASTAGPQETQYF.

This sequence joins TRBV5-1 and TRBJ2-1, with 7 bases lining up with TRBD1. The length of the CDR3 is 13 residues. Unmatched junction bases numbered 4, after V lost 0 bases and J lost 10 bases. Germline assignment: CDR1 SGHRS and CDR2 YFSETQ. CDR3 sequence (DNA): TGCGCCAGCAGCTTGGAGGGGGCCGGGGAGCAGTTCTTC. This translates into CASSLEGAGEQFF.

V is TRBV19 and J is TRBJ2-1, with a possible D match to TRBD2 (6 bases). Per germline, CDR1 LNHDA and CDR2 SQIVND (reference sequence). The V end was cut by 8 bases, the J end by 12 bases, with 26 bases between. This CDR3 has 15 residues. This chain's CDR3 is CASAGGAGNSVRQFF. CDR3 DNA: TGTGCCAGTGCCGGTGGGGCGGGGAATTCGGTTAGGCAGTTCTTC.